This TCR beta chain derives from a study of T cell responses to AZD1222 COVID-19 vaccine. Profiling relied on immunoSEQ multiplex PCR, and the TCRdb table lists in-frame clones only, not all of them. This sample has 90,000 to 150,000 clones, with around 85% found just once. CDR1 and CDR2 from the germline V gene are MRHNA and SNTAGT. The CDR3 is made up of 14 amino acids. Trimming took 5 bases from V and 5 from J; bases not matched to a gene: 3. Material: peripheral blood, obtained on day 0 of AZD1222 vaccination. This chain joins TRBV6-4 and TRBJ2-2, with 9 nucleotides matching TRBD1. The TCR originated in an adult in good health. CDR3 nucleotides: TGTGCCAGCAGTCCCGGGACAGGGACCGGGGAGCTGTTTTTT. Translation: CASSPGTGTGELFF.